Given below is one T cell receptor (beta chain) in context. This CDR3 has 14 residues. Trimming pared 4 bases from V and 6 bases from J, leaving 15 bases between. Germline V lookup: CDR1 SEHNR, CDR2 FQNEAQ (reference sequence). The sample belongs to a study of cytomegalovirus exposure and HLA in healthy donors. PCR used 60 Vbeta primers and 13 Jbeta primers. Using immunoSEQ multiplex PCR, the repertoire was profiled, and TCRdb retains in-frame clones only, with some absent. Seen here are some 150,000 clones, 73% observed once, and the top ten hold around 14%. This sequence joins TRBV7-9 and TRBJ1-2, with no clear D. This receptor was identified in a human donor in good health. Specimen: PBMCs. CDR3 DNA: TGTGCCAGCAGCTCCTGGAGGGAATCGGATGGCTACACCTTC. This sequence encodes CASSSWRESDGYTF.